A selection of T cell receptor beta chains follows, all from one sample in a study of T cells expressing NK-cell markers. With the 5' RACE reads reprocessed, TCRdb shows one record per CDR3 protein and no DNA. This listing includes roughly 430,000 distinct CDR3 sequences. The specimen sequenced was blood T cells: a sorted CD56 or NKG2C T cell subset, CD4+ or CD8+ T cells, or bulk PBMC T cells (not recorded which). Receptors were obtained from a woman aged 18 to 75 in good health. Both conserved end residues are part of each CDR3.

>TRBV6-1|TRBJ2-7
CASRVGPTYEQYF
>TRBV20-1|TRBJ2-2
CSVEGGATGELFF
>TRBV3-1|TRBJ2-3
CASSLFSGGETDTQYF
>TRBV5-5|TRBJ2-5
CASSQSRVRQETQYF
>TRBV20-1|TRBJ2-1
CSASFPRDRGFNEQFF
>TRBV29-1|TRBJ2-2
CSAETDTNTGELFF
>TRBV29-1|TRBJ1-2
CSVEVGGRGGYTF
>TRBV19|TRBJ2-2
CASSMFGNPNTGELFF
>TRBV9|TRBJ2-2
CASSVGGRDNTGELFF
>TRBV6-2/TRBV6-3|TRBJ1-2
CASSYLGQHYGYTF
>TRBV20-1|TRBJ1-1
CSAPSAMSGTEAFF
>TRBV24-1|TRBJ2-6
CATSDFLNRASVSGANVLTF
>TRBV9|TRBJ2-7
CASSAASGRAAEQYF
>TRBV6-1|TRBJ1-5
CASSRAGGFNQPQHF
>TRBV7-6|TRBJ2-3
CASGRGTSTDTQYF
>TRBV10-3|TRBJ2-3
CAVQGSPADTQYF
>TRBV12-3/TRBV12-4|TRBJ1-5
CASSFRVSGNQPQHF
>TRBV18|TRBJ2-2
CASSPPPAGGPGELFF
>TRBV7-2|TRBJ1-1
CASSLVGGRDTEAFF
>TRBV20-1|TRBJ2-3
CSLPVGTDTQYF
>TRBV9|TRBJ2-5
CASSSERETQYF
>TRBV27|TRBJ2-7
CASSPGPGLSYEQYF
>TRBV7-9|TRBJ2-3
CASSSPMTSGGTDTQYF
>TRBV12-3/TRBV12-4|TRBJ2-7
CASSLLGGASGEQYF
>TRBV6-1|TRBJ1-2
CASRRQGKGYGYTF
>TRBV11-2|TRBJ2-5
CASSLVIVQETQYF
>TRBV20-1|TRBJ2-1
CSAPRTGTANNEQFF
>TRBV7-2|TRBJ1-5
CASSPDRVGQPQHF
>TRBV12-3/TRBV12-4|TRBJ2-1
CASSFVLLADNEQFF
>TRBV9|TRBJ1-6
CASSVAGSSDRNSPLHF
>TRBV11-2|TRBJ1-5
CASSQGENQPQHF
>TRBV11-3|TRBJ2-2
CASSPLGGENTGELFF
>TRBV6-5|TRBJ2-1
CASSYSMGEQVEQFF